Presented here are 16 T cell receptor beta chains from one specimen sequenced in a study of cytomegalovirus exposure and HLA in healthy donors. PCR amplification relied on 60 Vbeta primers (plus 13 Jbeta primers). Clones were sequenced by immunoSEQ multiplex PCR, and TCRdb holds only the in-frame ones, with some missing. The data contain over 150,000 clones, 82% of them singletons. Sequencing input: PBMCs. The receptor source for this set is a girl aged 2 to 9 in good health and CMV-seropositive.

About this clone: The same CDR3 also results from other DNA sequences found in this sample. DNA of the CDR3: TGTGCCAGCTCACCGGGGACAGGGAGCTACGAGCAGTACTTC. This encodes CASSPGTGSYEQYF. The V call is TRBV18, the J call TRBJ2-7, with 9 bases identical to TRBD1. Per the germline V gene, CDR1 is KGHSH and CDR2 is LQKENI. The CDR3 is made up of 14 amino acids. Trimming removed 3 bases from V and 3 bases from J; junction bases left unmatched: 3.

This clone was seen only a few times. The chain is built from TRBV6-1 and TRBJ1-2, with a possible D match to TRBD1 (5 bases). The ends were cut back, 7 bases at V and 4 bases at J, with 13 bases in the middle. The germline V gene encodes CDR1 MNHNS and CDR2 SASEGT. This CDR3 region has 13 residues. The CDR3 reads CASTERQGYGYTF. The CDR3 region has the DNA TGTGCCAGCACCGAAAGGCAGGGCTATGGCTACACCTTC.

This CDR3 reads CASSLGASGISTDTQYF. The CDR3, as DNA: TGTGCCAGCTCTCTTGGGGCTAGCGGAATTAGCACAGATACGCAGTATTTT. This chain links TRBV7-2 with TRBJ2-3; 7 positions match TRBD2. Per the germline V gene, CDR1 is SGHTA and CDR2 is FQGNSA. J gave up 0 bases and V 8 bases, and 14 bases lay outside the gene matches. This CDR3 spans 17 amino acids.

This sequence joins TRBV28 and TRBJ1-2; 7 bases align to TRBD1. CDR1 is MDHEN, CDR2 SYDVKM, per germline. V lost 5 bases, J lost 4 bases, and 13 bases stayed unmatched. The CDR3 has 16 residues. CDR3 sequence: CASSPGQEGEFYGYTF. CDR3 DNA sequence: TGTGCCAGCAGTCCCGGACAGGAAGGGGAGTTCTATGGCTACACCTTC.

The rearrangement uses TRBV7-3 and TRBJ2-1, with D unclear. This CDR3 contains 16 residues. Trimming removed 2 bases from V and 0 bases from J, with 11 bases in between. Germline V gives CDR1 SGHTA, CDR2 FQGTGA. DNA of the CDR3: TGTGCCAGCAGCTTACGTGGCCCACGCTCCTACAATGAGCAGTTCTTC. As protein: CASSLRGPRSYNEQFF.

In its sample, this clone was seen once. The CDR3 spells CASRGDRNNYGYTF. The CDR3 nucleotides read TGTGCCAGCCGTGGGGACAGGAATAACTATGGCTACACCTTC. The chain links TRBV6-6 to TRBJ1-2; 8 bases fit TRBD1. The CDR3 is 14 amino acids. V gave up 8 bases and J gave up 1 base; unmatched junction bases: 6. The V gene's germline CDR1 is MNHNY and CDR2 SVGAGI (reference sequence).

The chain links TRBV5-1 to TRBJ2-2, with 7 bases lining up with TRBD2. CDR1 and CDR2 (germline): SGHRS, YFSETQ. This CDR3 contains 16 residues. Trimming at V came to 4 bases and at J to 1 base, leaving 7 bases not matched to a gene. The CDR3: CASSGGGTLNTGELFF. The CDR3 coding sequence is TGCGCCAGCAGCGGGGGGGGGACTTTGAACACCGGGGAGCTGTTTTTT. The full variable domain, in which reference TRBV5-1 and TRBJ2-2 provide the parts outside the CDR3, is KAGVTQTPRYLIKTRGQQVTLSCSPISGHRSVSWYQQTPGQGLQFLFEYFSETQRNKGNFPGRFSGRQFSNSRSEMNVSTLELGDSALYLCASSGGGTLNTGELFFGEGSRLTVL.

This chain's CDR3 is CASRYSGRVGGEQFF. As DNA, the CDR3 is TGTGCCAGCCGATATAGCGGGAGGGTCGGGGGGGAGCAGTTCTTC. This chain uses TRBV28 with TRBJ2-1; TRBD2 matches at 11 bases. This CDR3 contains 15 residues. J lost 10 bases, V lost 8 bases, and 13 bases had no gene match. Germline V CDR1 and CDR2: MDHEN, SYDVKM.

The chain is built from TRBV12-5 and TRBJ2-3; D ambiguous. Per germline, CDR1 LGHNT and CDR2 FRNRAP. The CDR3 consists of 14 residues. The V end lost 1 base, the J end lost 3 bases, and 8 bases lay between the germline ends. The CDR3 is CASGLGATTDTQYF. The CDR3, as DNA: TGTGCTAGTGGTTTGGGAGCGACGACAGATACGCAGTATTTT.

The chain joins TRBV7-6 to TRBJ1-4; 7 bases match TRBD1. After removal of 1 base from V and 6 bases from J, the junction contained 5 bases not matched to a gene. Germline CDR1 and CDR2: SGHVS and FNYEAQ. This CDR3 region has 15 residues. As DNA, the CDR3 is TGTGCCAGCAGCTTAGGGCGCACAGGGGATGAAAAACTGTTTTTT. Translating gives CASSLGRTGDEKLFF.

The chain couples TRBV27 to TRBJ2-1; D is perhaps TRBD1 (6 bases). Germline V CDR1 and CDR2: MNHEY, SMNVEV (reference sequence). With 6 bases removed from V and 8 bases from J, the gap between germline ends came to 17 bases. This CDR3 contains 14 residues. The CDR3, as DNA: TGTGCCAGCAGAGCCGGGACAATCGGCGATGAGCAGTTCTTC. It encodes CASRAGTIGDEQFF.

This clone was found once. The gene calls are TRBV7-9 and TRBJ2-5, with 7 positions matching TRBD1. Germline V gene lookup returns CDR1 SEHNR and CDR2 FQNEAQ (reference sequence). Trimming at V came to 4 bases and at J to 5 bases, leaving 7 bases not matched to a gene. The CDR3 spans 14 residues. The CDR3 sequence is CASSSWTGLETQYF. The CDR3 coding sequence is TGTGCCAGCAGCTCATGGACAGGCTTGGAGACCCAGTACTTC.

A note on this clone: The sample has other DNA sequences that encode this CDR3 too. The CDR3 DNA sequence: TGTGCCTGGAGTGTAGTCGCAGGAGAGCAGTACTTC. Its protein is CAWSVVAGEQYF. This chain joins TRBV30 and TRBJ2-7; D gene unclear. In germline, CDR1 is GTSNPN, CDR2 SVGIG (reference sequence). This CDR3 region has 12 residues. Trimming took off 0 bases at V and 7 bases at J, with 10 bases between the two ends.

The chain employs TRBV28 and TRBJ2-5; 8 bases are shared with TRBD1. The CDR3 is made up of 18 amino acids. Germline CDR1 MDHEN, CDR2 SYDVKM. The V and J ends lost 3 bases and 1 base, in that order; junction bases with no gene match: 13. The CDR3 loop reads CASSFPPQGADFQETQYF. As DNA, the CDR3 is TGTGCCAGCAGTTTTCCCCCTCAGGGGGCAGACTTCCAAGAGACCCAGTACTTC.

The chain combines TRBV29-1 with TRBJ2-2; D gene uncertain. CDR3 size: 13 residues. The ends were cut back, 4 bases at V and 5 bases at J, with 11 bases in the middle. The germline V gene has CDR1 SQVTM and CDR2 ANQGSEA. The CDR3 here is CSVALSWTGELFF. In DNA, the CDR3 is TGCAGCGTTGCTCTAAGTTGGACCGGGGAGCTGTTTTTT.

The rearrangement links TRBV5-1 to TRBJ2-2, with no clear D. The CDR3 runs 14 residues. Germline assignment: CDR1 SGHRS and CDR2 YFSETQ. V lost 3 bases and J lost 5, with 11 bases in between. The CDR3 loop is CASSSILRTGELFF. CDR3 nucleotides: TGCGCCAGCAGCTCGATTCTTCGGACCGGGGAGCTGTTTTTT.